This T cell receptor beta chain was recovered during a study of T cells in localized non-small cell lung cancer. The junction had 8 bases not matched to a gene; V was cut back by 4 bases and J by 5 bases. This CDR3 comprises 15 residues. Per the germline V gene, CDR1 is SGHRS and CDR2 is YFSETQ. Repertoires were generated with immunoSEQ multiplex PCR, while TCRdb's copy carries only in-frame clones and drops some. The data hold 70,000 to 80,000 clones, with 88% observed a single time. This clone was seen only a few times. This chain connects TRBV5-1 to TRBJ2-3, with TRBD1 matching 9 bases. The sequence was collected from a woman aged 35 to 69 with stage I squamous cell lung carcinoma. This specimen was peripheral blood, taken before any cancer treatment. The CDR3 region is CASSLGQGRGDTQYF. CDR3 DNA sequence: TGCGCCAGCAGCCTGGGACAGGGAAGGGGAGATACGCAGTATTTT.